These T cell receptor beta chains were read from a single sample in a study of blood T cell repertoires in COVID-19. Sequencing used immunoSEQ multiplex PCR; TCRdb keeps in-frame clones, though not all of them. This sample has 200,000 to 300,000 clones; roughly nine tenths occur once, and the top ten carry approximately 7.6%. The material sequenced was peripheral blood. The receptors come from a man aged 55 to 69 who had recovered from COVID-19. The CDR3 runs from the conserved cysteine through the conserved F or W. The order of the fields is J gene, D gene, V gene, clone size, CDR3 DNA, CDR3 protein. D genes are given only for firm matches. Clone size appears in some rows only: once, few, many, or a class for an expanded clone.

>TRBJ2-7|NA|TRBV6-2/TRBV6-3|once
TGTGCCAGCAGTCTTCGACAGTGGGGCGAGCAGTACTTC
CASSLRQWGEQYF
>TRBJ2-2|TRBD1|TRBV5-6|once
TGTGCCAGCAGCTCGCTGGGACAGTCCCAGAACACCGGGGAGCTGTTTTTT
CASSSLGQSQNTGELFF
>TRBJ2-3|NA|TRBV11-3|NA
TGTGCCAGCAGCCGGGGGAGGGATACGCAGTATTTT
CASSRGRDTQYF
>TRBJ1-1|TRBD1|TRBV25-1|NA
TGTGCCAGCAGTTACACAGGGGACACTGAAGCTTTCTTT
CASSYTGDTEAFF
>TRBJ1-6|NA|TRBV6-6|NA
TGTGCCAGCAACCCTGGGGCGGGGGCTGGTTCACCCCTCCACTTT
CASNPGAGAGSPLHF
>TRBJ1-4|TRBD1|TRBV18|NA
TGTGCCAGCTCACCAGGGACAGGGGGCTCTAATGAAAAACTGTTTTTT
CASSPGTGGSNEKLFF
>TRBJ2-5|NA|TRBV2|once
TGTGCCAGCAGTGATCGCGGGGCTCGGGGGGAGACCCAGTACTTC
CASSDRGARGETQYF
>TRBJ1-2|NA|TRBV6-4|NA
TGTGCCAGCAGTGACGAGGGCAGCTATGGCTACACCTTC
CASSDEGSYGYTF
>TRBJ2-7|TRBD2|TRBV5-4|NA
TGTGCCAGCAGCTTGTCTAGCGGGGGGAGTTACGAGCAGTACTTC
CASSLSSGGSYEQYF
>TRBJ2-6|TRBD1|TRBV6-5|NA
TGTGCCAGCACAAACAGGGGTGCTGGGGCCAACGTCCTGACTTTC
CASTNRGAGANVLTF
>TRBJ2-7|TRBD1|TRBV19|NA
TGTGCCAGTAGTCTCTTCGGGACAGGGGTCAACGAGCAGTACTTC
CASSLFGTGVNEQYF
>TRBJ2-1|TRBD2|TRBV10-3|NA
TGTGCCATCAGTGCGGGACTACGCCAAGTCAATGAGCAGTTCTTC
CAISAGLRQVNEQFF
>TRBJ2-3|NA|TRBV7-9|NA
TGTGCCAGCAGCTTATCCCAGAATACGCAGTATTTT
CASSLSQNTQYF
>TRBJ1-4|TRBD1|TRBV11-2|NA
TGTGCCAGCAGCTTCACCCCGGGACAGTTGGAACTGTTTTTT
CASSFTPGQLELFF
>TRBJ2-1|NA|TRBV5-6|NA
TGTGCCAGCAAGCGACGGAACAATGAGCAGTTCTTC
CASKRRNNEQFF
>TRBJ2-3|TRBD1|TRBV6-5|NA
TGTGCCAGCACCGGGACAGGGTTTCCAGATACGCAGTATTTT
CASTGTGFPDTQYF
>TRBJ1-1|TRBD1|TRBV6-1|NA
TGTGCCAGCAGTGAACCGGGACAGGGGGTCTTGACTGAAGCTTTCTTT
CASSEPGQGVLTEAFF
>TRBJ1-4|NA|TRBV24-1|NA
TGTGCCACCAGTGGGCCCGCAGGGAAGTATGAAAAACTGTTTTTT
CATSGPAGKYEKLFF
>TRBJ2-7|TRBD2|TRBV28|NA
TGTGCCACCCAATCCCCTCGGGGGGCCTACGAGCAGTACTTC
CATQSPRGAYEQYF
>TRBJ2-7|TRBD2|TRBV6-5|NA
TGTGCCAGCCGAACTCTAGCGGGGGGGAACTACGAGCAGTACTTC
CASRTLAGGNYEQYF
>TRBJ2-1|NA|TRBV5-6|NA
TGTGCCAGCAGGTCTGCGGGCGGCAATGAGCAGTTCTTC
CASRSAGGNEQFF
>TRBJ2-7|TRBD1|TRBV5-1|NA
TGCGCCAGCAGCTGGGGGACAGGGGAACGCGAGCAGTACTTC
CASSWGTGEREQYF
>TRBJ2-6|NA|TRBV27|few
TGTGCCAGCAGTTTACGATCGGAGGGGGCCAACGTCCTGACTTTC
CASSLRSEGANVLTF
>TRBJ2-3|TRBD2|TRBV9|NA
TGTGCCAGCAGCGCGCGACTAGCGGGAATTAGCACAGATACGCAGTATTTT
CASSARLAGISTDTQYF
>TRBJ2-2|TRBD2|TRBV27|NA
TGTGCCAGCAGTCCTAGACTAGCGGGCACCGGGGAGCTGTTTTTT
CASSPRLAGTGELFF
>TRBJ1-5|NA|TRBV6-5|once
TGTGCCAGCAGTTACCGGGAACAGCCCCAGCATTTT
CASSYREQPQHF
>TRBJ1-4|NA|TRBV5-1|NA
TGCGCCAGCAGCCGAGAGACAACTAATGAAAAACTGTTTTTT
CASSRETTNEKLFF
>TRBJ2-5|TRBD2|TRBV5-1|NA
TGCGCCAGCAGCTTTGGCCAACTAGCGGGGGGGCAGGAGACCCAGTACTTC
CASSFGQLAGGQETQYF
>TRBJ2-7|NA|TRBV14|once
TGTGCCAGCAGCCAAGTGGCCGTGCGGGAGCAGTACTTC
CASSQVAVREQYF
>TRBJ1-3|TRBD1|TRBV5-1|few
TGCGCCAGCAGCTCTCACCCGACAGGGGCAGGAGGAAACACCATATATTTT
CASSSHPTGAGGNTIYF
>TRBJ2-2|NA|TRBV19|NA
TGTGCCAGTAGTATTGAGTCCTGGCAGGTTCCCCGGGAGCTGTTTTTT
CASSIESWQVPRELFF
>TRBJ2-7|TRBD1|TRBV3-1/TRBV3-2|NA
TGTGCCAGCAGCCCCTACCCGGCGGGACAGGGCTCCTACGAGCAGTACTTC
CASSPYPAGQGSYEQYF
>TRBJ1-3|NA|TRBV27|few
TGTGCCAGGGCTCGGGGGGATGAAAAATACGGCCCTGGAAACACCATATATTTT
CARARGDEKYGPGNTIYF
>TRBJ1-1|NA|TRBV3-1/TRBV3-2|NA
TGTGCCAGCAGCCAAGCTTTCAGGGGCACTGAAGCTTTCTTT
CASSQAFRGTEAFF
>TRBJ2-1|NA|TRBV10-2|NA
TGCGCCAGCAGTGTGTATCGGGGGAGACCCTACAATGAGCAGTTCTTC
CASSVYRGRPYNEQFF